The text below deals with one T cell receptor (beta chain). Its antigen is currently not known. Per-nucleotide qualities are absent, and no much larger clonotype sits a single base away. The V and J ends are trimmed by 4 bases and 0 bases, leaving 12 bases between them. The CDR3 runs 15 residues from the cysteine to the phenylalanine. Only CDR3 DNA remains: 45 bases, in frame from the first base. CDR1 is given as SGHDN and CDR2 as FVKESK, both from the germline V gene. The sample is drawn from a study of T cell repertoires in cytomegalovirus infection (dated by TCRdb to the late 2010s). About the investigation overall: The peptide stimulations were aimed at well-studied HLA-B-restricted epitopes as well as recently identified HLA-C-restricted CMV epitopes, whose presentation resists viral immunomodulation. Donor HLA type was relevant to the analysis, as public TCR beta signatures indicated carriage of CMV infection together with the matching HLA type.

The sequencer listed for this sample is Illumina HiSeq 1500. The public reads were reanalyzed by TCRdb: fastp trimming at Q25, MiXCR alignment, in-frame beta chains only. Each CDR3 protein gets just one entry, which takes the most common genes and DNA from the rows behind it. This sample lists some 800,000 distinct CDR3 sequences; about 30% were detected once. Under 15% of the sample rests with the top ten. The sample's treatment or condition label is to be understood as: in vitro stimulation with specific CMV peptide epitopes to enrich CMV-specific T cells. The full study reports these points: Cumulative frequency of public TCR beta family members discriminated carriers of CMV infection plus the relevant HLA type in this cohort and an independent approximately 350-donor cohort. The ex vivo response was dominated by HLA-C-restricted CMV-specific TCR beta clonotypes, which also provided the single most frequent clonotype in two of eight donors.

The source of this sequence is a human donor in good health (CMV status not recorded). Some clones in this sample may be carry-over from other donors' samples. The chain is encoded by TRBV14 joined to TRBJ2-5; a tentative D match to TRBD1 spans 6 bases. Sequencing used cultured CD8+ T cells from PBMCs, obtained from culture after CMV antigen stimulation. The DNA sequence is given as TGTGCCAGCAGCCGGATACGGGACAACCAAGAGACCCAGTACTTC. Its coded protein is CASSRIRDNQETQYF.